These 20 T cell receptor beta chains came from one sample sequenced in a study of T cells in Graves' hyperthyroidism and ophthalmopathy. Amplification yielded TCR beta CDR3 regions, with RNA transcripts as the source. A first-round RT-PCR of the TCR CDR3 used the HTBI primer set. TCRdb re-derived calls from the multiplex PCR reads in MiXCR, one entry per CDR3 protein. The repertoire consists of about 250,000 distinct CDR3 sequences, with almost 25% occurring once and the leading ten covering 30% to 40%. The sequenced sample was blood. The receptors stem from a woman in her 40s with Graves' ophthalmopathy.

The chain is built from TRBV19 and TRBJ2-2, with TRBD2 matching over 9 bases. The CDR3 is 14 residues long. V dropped 3 bases and J dropped 8; count of bases not matched to a gene: 4. Germline V lookup: CDR1 LNHDA, CDR2 SQIVND (reference sequence). CDR3 DNA sequence: TGTGCCAGTAGTATCGCAGCGGGAGGAGGGGAGCTGTTTTTT. It translates to CASSIAAGGGELFF. Supplemented by reference TRBV19 and TRBJ2-2, the full variable domain reads DGGITQSPKYLFRKEGQNVTLSCEQNLNHDAMYWYRQDPGQGLRLIYYSQIVNDFQKGDIAEGYSVSREKKESFPLTVTSAQKNPTAFYLCASSIAAGGGELFFGEGSRLTVL.

This clonotype was counted many times. The V gene is TRBV2, the J gene TRBJ2-1; 9 bases match TRBD2. Trimming cost V 4 bases and J 3 bases; bases outside gene matches: 4. Germline values: CDR1 SNHLY, CDR2 FYNNEI. The CDR3 has 15 amino acids. Here the CDR3 reads CASSGLAENYNEQFF. The CDR3 nucleotides read TGTGCCAGCAGTGGACTAGCGGAAAACTACAATGAGCAGTTCTTC.

This clonotype has at least ten counts. The V gene is TRBV12-3 or TRBV12-4, the J gene TRBJ1-2; tentatively, D is TRBD1 (5 bases). CDR3 length: 14 amino acids. V was clipped by 6 bases and J by 3 bases, with 14 bases between them. For the CDR3, the DNA is TGTGCCAGCAGCCGGACCGAGGGACACTATGGCTACACCTTC. Its translation: CASSRTEGHYGYTF.

This clonotype was seen repeatedly, ten times or more. This sequence joins TRBV27 and TRBJ2-7; D might be TRBD2 (5 bases). Germline V lookup: CDR1 MNHEY, CDR2 SMNVEV (reference sequence). The CDR3 covers 14 residues. V was shortened by 3 bases and J by 6 bases, with 15 bases between the two germline ends. As DNA, the CDR3 is TGTGCCAGCAGTTTCGTTGTGGGGAGTCGCGAGCAGTACTTC. Its protein is CASSFVVGSREQYF.

There are many counts of this clonotype. V and J are TRBV6-1 and TRBJ2-5; D is unresolved. The CDR3 covers 13 residues. CDR1 is MNHNS and CDR2 is SASEGT in the germline V gene. V was shortened by 6 bases and J by 1 base, with 9 bases between the two germline ends. CDR3 DNA: TGTGCCAGCAGCCGTACGATCCAAGAGACCCAGTACTTC. This encodes CASSRTIQETQYF.

About this clonotype: Its ends do not fully match the called genes, so a read error is possible. The CDR3 loop reads CASGQKTGRFIFAGELFF. CDR3 bases: TGTGCCAGCGGCCAGAAGACAGGGCGGTTTATCTTTGCCGGGGAGCTGTTTTTT. This rearrangement joins TRBV3-1 to TRBJ2-2; 7 nucleotides align to TRBD1. CDR1 is LGHDT, CDR2 YNNKEL, per germline (reference sequence). The CDR3 runs 18 residues.

This clonotype has more than one count but fewer than ten. The chain carries TRBV6-5 and TRBJ2-7; D gene ambiguous. V shed 2 bases and J shed 3 bases, with 17 bases lying between them. This CDR3 has 16 residues. Germline V CDR1 and CDR2: MNHEY, SVGAGI. CDR3 nucleotides: TGTGCCAGCAGTTACGCAAACTCCCGGAGCTACTACGAGCAGTACTTC. Its translation is CASSYANSRSYYEQYF.

In this sample, this clonotype turned up once. This chain joins TRBV10-3 and TRBJ2-7, with TRBD2 matching over 13 bases. The germline gives CDR1 ENHRY, CDR2 SYGVKD. CDR3 length: 13 residues. V dropped 9 bases and J dropped 5; count of bases not matched to a gene: 4. CDR3 bases: TGTGCCATTACCGGGACTAGCGGGGACGAGCAGTACTTC. It translates to CAITGTSGDEQYF.

This clonotype appeared many times. V and J are TRBV28 and TRBJ1-5; TRBD1 aligns across 7 bases. The CDR3 is 17 amino acids. Losses at the gene ends were 5 bases for V and 0 bases for J; bases not matched to a gene: 10. Germline V gene sequence: CDR1 MDHEN, CDR2 SYDVKM. CDR3 protein: CASSPGTAAYSNQPQHF. CDR3 coding DNA: TGTGCCAGCAGTCCAGGGACAGCTGCCTATAGCAATCAGCCCCAGCATTTT.

Ten or more counts support this clonotype. A read error may account for a junction end that differs from germline. V gene TRBV6-2 or TRBV6-3 combines with J gene TRBJ1-1; perhaps TRBD1 as D (6 bases). Germline CDR1 is MNHEY and CDR2 is SVGEGT. The CDR3 covers 14 residues. The CDR3 region has the DNA TGTGCCGGCAGTTTTGCAGGGGCGAACACTGAAGCTTTCTTT. Translation: CAGSFAGANTEAFF.

This clonotype has a count of ten or more. The V and J genes are TRBV7-2 and TRBJ2-5; D call uncertain. Germline lookup yields CDR1 SGHTA and CDR2 FQGNSA. The CDR3 is 11 residues long. Between the trimmed V and J ends, which lost 3 bases and 4 bases, there was a span of 3 bases. Here the CDR3 DNA reads TGTGCCAGCAGCTTTAGAGAGACCCAGTACTTC. Its protein is CASSFRETQYF.

This clonotype was observed at least ten times. The chain is built from TRBV3-1 and TRBJ2-7; 9 nucleotides agree with TRBD1. Looked up from germline, CDR1 is LGHDT and CDR2 is YNNKEL (reference sequence). The CDR3 totals 15 residues. With 2 bases clipped from V and 5 bases from J, the junction kept 7 bases outside the gene matches. CDR3 sequence reads: CASSQLGQGRDEQYF. The CDR3 region has the DNA TGTGCCAGCAGCCAATTGGGACAGGGACGAGACGAGCAGTACTTC.

This clonotype was seen ten or more times. The chain recombines TRBV6-5 with TRBJ2-2; D remains unclear. The CDR3 is 13 amino acids. V was shortened by 2 bases and J by 1 base, with 2 bases between the two germline ends. Germline V gene lookup returns CDR1 MNHEY and CDR2 SVGAGI. The CDR3 reads CASSYENTGELFF. The CDR3 DNA reads TGTGCCAGCAGTTACGAGAACACCGGGGAGCTGTTTTTT.

This clonotype has a count of ten or more. The V call is TRBV6-1, the J call TRBJ2-7; D is perhaps TRBD2 (6 bases). The V and J ends lost 1 base and 3 bases respectively, with 10 bases between them. The germline gives CDR1 MNHNS, CDR2 SASEGT. CDR3 length equals 14 residues. In nucleotides, the CDR3 is TGTGCCAGCAGTGAAGGACTAGTAATCTACGAGCAGTACTTC. Protein sequence: CASSEGLVIYEQYF.

This clonotype came up many times. This chain connects TRBV28 to TRBJ2-7; D perhaps matches TRBD1 (5 bases). Germline CDR1 and CDR2: MDHEN and SYDVKM. The CDR3 runs 15 residues. Between the trimmed V and J ends, which lost 4 bases and 3 bases, there was a span of 16 bases. Here the CDR3 reads CASSSLGRVLYEQYF. CDR3 sequence (DNA): TGTGCCAGCAGTTCGTTGGGCAGGGTCCTCTACGAGCAGTACTTC.

This chain links TRBV27 with TRBJ2-7, with TRBD2 matching over 12 bases. This CDR3 spans 13 amino acids. The ends lost 3 bases at V and 7 bases at J; junction bases unmatched: 1. The V gene's germline CDR1 is MNHEY and CDR2 SMNVEV (reference sequence). The CDR3 here is CASSFGLAGEQYF. The CDR3 DNA is TGTGCCAGCAGTTTCGGACTAGCGGGGGAGCAGTACTTC.

For this clonotype: With a much larger clone just one base away, this may be a read error. The chain is built from TRBV5-1 and TRBJ2-2, with 16 positions matching TRBD2. The CDR3 runs to 20 residues. The V and J ends lost 3 bases and 4 bases, in that order; junction bases with no gene match: 12. CDR1 and CDR2 from the germline V gene are SGHRS and YFSETQ. CDR3 coding DNA: TGCGCCAGCAGCTCGGGACTAGCGGGAGGGCCCTCAGTAAGCACCGGGGAGCTGTTTTTT. This sequence encodes CASSSGLAGGPSVSTGELFF.

This clonotype was counted ten times or more. This chain connects TRBV12-3 or TRBV12-4 to TRBJ2-7; 9 nucleotides agree with TRBD2. The CDR3 sequence is 14 residues long. The V gene end was trimmed by 3 bases and the J gene end by 6 bases; junction bases not matched to a gene: 6. CDR3 sequence reads: CASSLTGLAFEQYF. CDR3 DNA: TGTGCCAGCAGTTTGACGGGACTAGCATTCGAGCAGTACTTC.

This clonotype was seen ten or more times. The chain couples TRBV7-2 to TRBJ2-4; 8 bases are shared with TRBD1. Germline assignment: CDR1 SGHTA and CDR2 FQGNSA. J gave up 3 bases and V 5 bases, and 3 bases lay outside the gene matches. The CDR3 contains 14 residues. CDR3 coding DNA: TGTGCCAGCAGCCTAACAGGGGGCAAAAACATTCAGTACTTC. Amino acids: CASSLTGGKNIQYF.

This chain uses TRBV6-2 or TRBV6-3 with TRBJ1-2, with D perhaps TRBD1 (5 bases). Germline CDR1 and CDR2: MNHEY and SVGEGT. CDR3 size: 11 residues. Trimming pared 2 bases from V and 10 bases from J, leaving 8 bases between. The CDR3 nucleotides are TGTGCCAGCAGTTACGGGGCAGACTACACCTTC. This sequence encodes CASSYGADYTF.